This TCR beta chain was recovered during a study of blood T cell repertoires in COVID-19. Across the study: Samples representing acute and convalescent COVID-19 were sourced from the United States, Italy and Spain. The analysed material was cDNA or gDNA that came from T cells, B-cell-depleted T cells, or PBMCs.

Under the authors' procedure: Nucleated cell counts were estimated from reference gene primer amplification. Clones were sequenced by immunoSEQ multiplex PCR, and TCRdb holds only the in-frame ones, with some missing. V, J and clone size are those of that table, while D and trimming were read from the DNA. The table includes about 270,000 clones, about 87% detected once. The sample comprised peripheral blood. The TCR originated in a man aged 60-69 years who had recovered from COVID-19.

CDR3 sequence (DNA): TGTGCCAGCAGTGAAGAGGAGGGGACCAATTCACCCCTCCACTTT. Protein product: CASSEEEGTNSPLHF. The V gene is TRBV6-1, the J gene TRBJ1-6; D is possibly TRBD1 (5 bases). Between the trimmed V and J ends, which lost 1 base and 7 bases, there was a span of 11 bases. This CDR3 has 15 amino acids. Germline values: CDR1 MNHNS, CDR2 SASEGT.